One and the same sample provided the 21 T cell receptor beta chains below, sequenced in a study of cytomegalovirus exposure and HLA in healthy donors. Use of 60 Vbeta and 13 Jbeta primers characterized the PCR. TCRdb's copy holds only in-frame clones and misses some; the assay was immunoSEQ multiplex PCR. The sample comprises approximately 110,000 clones, about three quarters of which are singletons, and approximately 13% rests with the top ten. The material sequenced was PBMCs. Every receptor here comes from a woman in her fifties or sixties in good health and CMV-seropositive.

The chain carries TRBV21-1 and TRBJ2-3; the table assigns TRBD2, which was not confirmed against the DNA. TRBV21-1 is classified as a pseudogene. The CDR3 has 18 amino acids. This chain's CDR3 is CASVDRVRASGKVDTQYF. DNA for the CDR3: TGTGCCAGCGTAGATCGGGTTCGAGCTAGCGGGAAGGTAGATACGCAGTATTTT.

The chain joins TRBV18 to TRBJ1-2; D gene ambiguous. Trimming stripped 3 bases from V and 2 bases from J, with 7 bases between. The CDR3 has 13 amino acids. Germline V CDR1 and CDR2: KGHSH, LQKENI. The CDR3 loop is CASSPAQNYGYTF. CDR3 coding DNA: TGTGCCAGCTCACCCGCACAGAACTATGGCTACACCTTC.

The genes are TRBV7-2 and TRBJ2-7; D not resolved. CDR1 is SGHTA and CDR2 is FQGNSA in the germline V gene. Deletions cut 1 base from V and 7 bases from J, with 14 bases between. This CDR3 spans 14 amino acids. CDR3 nucleotides: TGTGCCAGCAGCTTAGGCGTCCTGCTTATGGAGCAGTACTTC. Its protein is CASSLGVLLMEQYF.

This clone was seen just once. The chain links TRBV18 to TRBJ1-5; D is possibly TRBD1 (5 bases). The CDR3 length is 15 residues. The ends were cut back, 2 bases at V and 3 bases at J, with 11 bases in the middle. Germline CDR1 KGHSH, CDR2 LQKENI. CDR3: CASSPTGFVNQPQHF. CDR3 nucleotide sequence: TGTGCCAGCTCACCAACAGGTTTTGTCAATCAGCCCCAGCATTTT.

The chain joins TRBV19 to TRBJ1-2; D may be TRBD1 (6 bases). V was cut by 5 bases and J by 5 bases, with 15 bases left in between. Germline lookup yields CDR1 LNHDA and CDR2 SQIVND (reference sequence). This CDR3 has 14 amino acids. The CDR3: CASSRSQGWYGYTF. The CDR3 coding sequence is TGTGCCAGTAGTCGGTCCCAGGGGTGGTATGGCTACACCTTC. The entire variable domain, with the rest obtained from reference TRBV19 and TRBJ1-2, is as follows: DGGITQSPKYLFRKEGQNVTLSCEQNLNHDAMYWYRQDPGQGLRLIYYSQIVNDFQKGDIAEGYSVSREKKESFPLTVTSAQKNPTAFYLCASSRSQGWYGYTFGSGTRLTVV.

The rearrangement joins TRBV7-9 to TRBJ1-1, with 7 positions matching TRBD1. The CDR3 spans 14 residues. In germline, CDR1 is SEHNR, CDR2 FQNEAQ (reference sequence). Losses at the gene ends were 1 base for V and 7 bases for J; bases not matched to a gene: 6. CDR3 bases: TGTGCCAGCAGCTTAGAGACAGGGACAGATGAAGCTTTCTTT. Encoded protein: CASSLETGTDEAFF. Full variable domain (remainder filled in from reference TRBV7-9 and TRBJ1-1): DTGVSQNPRHKITKRGQNVTFRCDPISEHNRLYWYRQTLGQGPEFLTYFQNEAQLEKSRLLSDRFSAERPKGSFSTLEIQRTEQGDSAMYLCASSLETGTDEAFFGQGTRLTVV.

The gene calls are TRBV6-5 and TRBJ1-4, with D perhaps TRBD1 (6 bases). CDR1 and CDR2 from the germline V gene are MNHEY and SVGAGI. The CDR3 runs to 15 residues. The V and J ends lost 6 bases and 0 bases respectively, with 11 bases between them. CDR3 DNA: TGTGCCAGCAGGGGGGGGCCTGCAACTAATGAAAAACTGTTTTTT. Protein sequence: CASRGGPATNEKLFF.

This clone was observed once. This chain uses TRBV19 with TRBJ2-2; weak D call: TRBD2 (6 bases). The germline gives CDR1 LNHDA, CDR2 SQIVND (reference sequence). The V and J ends lost 2 bases and 3 bases respectively, with 19 bases between them. The CDR3 length is 18 residues. DNA for the CDR3: TGTGCCAGTAGTATACCTGGACTACCATCCTATTACACCGGGGAGCTGTTTTTT. Translating gives CASSIPGLPSYYTGELFF.

The chain uses TRBV7-2 and TRBJ1-1, with TRBD1 matching over 7 bases. The CDR3 sequence is 15 residues long. J gave up 3 bases and V 5 bases, and 9 bases lay outside the gene matches. Germline lookup yields CDR1 SGHTA and CDR2 FQGNSA. CDR3 nucleotide sequence: TGTGCCAGCAGCGCCCCGACAGGGATACACACTGAAGCTTTCTTT. Amino acid sequence: CASSAPTGIHTEAFF.

This rearrangement joins TRBV4-3 to TRBJ2-1, with D possibly being TRBD2 (6 bases). CDR3 length: 17 amino acids. Germline CDR1 and CDR2: LGHNA and YSLEER. V lost 1 base to trimming and J lost 0 bases, with 13 bases between them. The CDR3 DNA follows: TGCGCCAGCAGCCAAGCCCCGGGACTCAGCTCCTACAATGAGCAGTTCTTC. Its protein is CASSQAPGLSSYNEQFF.

The chain has TRBV6-1 and TRBJ2-5; TRBD1 agrees at 12 bases. CDR3 length: 15 residues. The ends lost 4 bases at V and 5 bases at J; junction bases unmatched: 5. Germline CDR1 MNHNS, CDR2 SASEGT. The CDR3 DNA follows: TGTGCCAGCAGTGGGGACAGGGGGCTCGGGGAGACCCAGTACTTC. Protein: CASSGDRGLGETQYF.

Points on this clone: The limits of the CDR3 on the DNA are not certain, so only TCRdb's listed CDR3 is given. The rearrangement joins TRBV7-9 to TRBJ2-7; the table's TRBD1 call for D was not verified on the DNA. The length of the CDR3 is 15 amino acids, counting both ends. Germline V gene sequence: CDR1 SEHNR, CDR2 FQNEAQ (reference sequence). The CDR3 spells CASSLVGQGTSIQYF.

To note about this clone: Other DNA sequences in this sample translate to the same CDR3. The CDR3 loop is CASSLGRRGSGNTIYF. In DNA, the CDR3 is TGTGCCAGCAGCTTAGGAAGGAGGGGATCTGGAAACACCATATATTTT. This rearrangement joins TRBV7-2 to TRBJ1-3, with a tentative D call TRBD1 (5 bases). The germline gives CDR1 SGHTA, CDR2 FQGNSA. Trimming cost V 1 base and J 1 base, with 11 bases left between them. CDR3 length equals 16 residues.

This chain connects TRBV28 to TRBJ2-7; D is possibly TRBD2 (5 bases). CDR1 MDHEN and CDR2 SYDVKM come from the germline V gene. V was pared by 6 bases and J by 2 bases, with 14 bases between. The CDR3 has 14 residues. The CDR3 DNA sequence: TGTGCCAGCAGCCCTCTAGCTCCCACCTACGAGCAGTACTTC. Translating gives CASSPLAPTYEQYF.

The chain has TRBV6-5 and TRBJ2-7; tentatively, D is TRBD2 (5 bases). The CDR3 is 15 residues long. Between the trimmed V and J ends, which lost 2 bases and 1 base, there was a span of 12 bases. Germline CDR1 MNHEY, CDR2 SVGAGI. In DNA form, the CDR3 reads TGTGCCAGCAGTTACGGGCGGGCTGGTTCCTACGAGCAGTACTTC. The encoded protein is CASSYGRAGSYEQYF.

This clone was found once. The chain uses TRBV7-2 and TRBJ1-5, with D possibly matching TRBD1 (5 bases). V lost 2 bases and J 6 bases, leaving 14 bases between the germline ends. Germline V lookup: CDR1 SGHTA, CDR2 FQGNSA. The CDR3 has 15 amino acids. CDR3 protein: CASSLNGGVGQPQHF. For the CDR3, the DNA is TGTGCCAGCAGCTTAAACGGGGGAGTAGGTCAGCCCCAGCATTTT.

In regard to this clone: This specimen includes other DNA sequences encoding the same CDR3. The genes are TRBV7-2 and TRBJ2-5, with 8 bases aligning to TRBD1. This CDR3 is built from 13 residues. The ends lost 5 bases at V and 2 bases at J; junction bases unmatched: 1. From germline, CDR1 is SGHTA and CDR2 FQGNSA. The CDR3 reads CASSRDRQETQYF. The CDR3 bases are TGTGCCAGCAGCCGGGACAGGCAAGAGACCCAGTACTTC.

The DNA of the CDR3 is TGTGCCAGCTCACCAGGGGAGGGAGTTTACGAGCAGTACTTC. Its translation: CASSPGEGVYEQYF. The chain is built from TRBV18 and TRBJ2-7; 7 bases line up with TRBD2. Germline V lookup: CDR1 KGHSH, CDR2 LQKENI. V lost 2 bases and J lost 4; bases outside the gene matches: 5. The length of the CDR3 is 14 residues.

This chain uses TRBV7-3 with TRBJ2-2; D ambiguous. Germline CDR1 SGHTA, CDR2 FQGTGA. Trimming removed 3 bases from V and 3 bases from J, with 5 bases in between. The CDR3 length is 13 residues. In nucleotides, the CDR3 is TGTGCCAGCAGCTTTTCAGACACCGGGGAGCTGTTTTTT. Its translation: CASSFSDTGELFF. Combining the CDR3 with reference TRBV7-3 and TRBJ2-2 gives the whole variable domain GAGVSQTPSNKVTEKGKYVELRCDPISGHTALYWYRQSLGQGPEFLIYFQGTGAADDSGLPNDRFFAVRPEGSVSTLKIQRTERGDSAVYLCASSFSDTGELFFGEGSRLTVL.

The rearrangement joins TRBV30 to TRBJ2-1, with TRBD2 identical over 8 bases. From germline, CDR1 is GTSNPN and CDR2 SVGIG (reference sequence). CDR3 length: 15 residues. Germline trimming cut 2 bases from V and 4 bases from J; bases unmatched to any gene: 7. CDR3 nucleotides: TGTGCCTGGAGTCATTTAGCGGGATATTACAATGAGCAGTTCTTC. Translating gives CAWSHLAGYYNEQFF.

This chain links TRBV21-1 with TRBJ2-1; TRBD1, the table's D call, was not compared with the DNA. TRBV21-1 is marked as a pseudogene. The CDR3 is made up of 17 amino acids. CDR3: CASSKEMMGQLYNEQFF. CDR3 sequence (DNA): TGTGCCAGCAGCAAAGAAATGATGGGACAGCTGTACAATGAGCAGTTCTTC.